These 22 T cell receptor beta chains originate from one sample sequenced in a study of early T cells in non-severe SARS-CoV-2 infection. TCRdb re-called the 5' RACE reads through MiXCR, storing one row per CDR3 protein. Of about 60,000 distinct CDR3 sequences in the sample, over 5% were seen once. The sample comprised whole blood. All receptors come from an adult who was a healthcare worker with PCR-confirmed SARS-CoV-2 infection or an uninfected control (not recorded which).

The sample holds many counts of this clonotype. The chain couples TRBV11-2 to TRBJ2-1, with D uncertain. CDR1 and CDR2 (germline): SGHAT, FQNNGV. This CDR3 region has 15 residues. Trimming pared 0 bases from V and 2 bases from J, leaving 8 bases between. CDR3: CASSLEGNTYNEQFF. In nucleotides, the CDR3 is TGTGCCAGCAGCTTAGAGGGGAACACCTACAATGAGCAGTTCTTC. The full variable domain, completed using reference TRBV11-2 and TRBJ2-1, is EAGVAQSPRYKIIEKRQSVAFWCNPISGHATLYWYQQILGQGPKLLIQFQNNGVVDDSQLPKDRFSAERLKGVDSTLKIQPAKLEDSAVYLCASSLEGNTYNEQFFGPGTRLTVL.

This clonotype occurred many times. The rearrangement uses TRBV7-9 and TRBJ2-7, with 7 bases lining up with TRBD1. CDR3 size: 13 residues. CDR1 and CDR2 (germline): SEHNR, FQNEAQ (reference sequence). Trimming removed 2 bases from V and 4 bases from J; junction bases left unmatched: 2. The DNA of the CDR3 is TGTGCCAGCAGCTTATCAGGGGGTTACGAGCAGTACTTC. It specifies CASSLSGGYEQYF.

This clonotype was detected ten times or more. The chain is built from TRBV20-1 and TRBJ2-7; D unresolved. Germline CDR1 reads DFQATT; CDR2 reads SNEGSKA (reference sequence). V lost 1 base, J lost 5 bases, and 12 bases lay in between. The CDR3 consists of 13 residues. This CDR3 is CSARGFVFHEQYF. In nucleotides, the CDR3 is TGCAGTGCTAGAGGTTTCGTCTTCCACGAGCAGTACTTC.

By its share, this clonotype is medium-sized. The V gene is TRBV13, the J gene TRBJ2-2; 9 bases map to TRBD2. This CDR3 region has 16 residues. The V and J ends lost 0 bases and 3 bases, in that order; junction bases with no gene match: 2. The germline gives CDR1 PRHDT, CDR2 FYEKMQ (reference sequence). The CDR3 DNA reads as TGTGCCAGCAGCTTAGGCTTAGCGGGGGACACCGGGGAGCTGTTTTTT. This encodes CASSLGLAGDTGELFF.

This chain links TRBV27 with TRBJ2-1; 7 bases align to TRBD2. CDR1 and CDR2 from the germline V gene are MNHEY and SMNVEV (reference sequence). The CDR3 totals 15 residues. With 8 bases clipped from V and 5 bases from J, the junction kept 12 bases outside the gene matches. The CDR3 sequence is CASLGEPSGHNEQFF. The CDR3 DNA sequence: TGTGCCAGCCTGGGTGAACCTAGCGGCCACAATGAGCAGTTCTTC.

The sample holds many counts of this clonotype. The chain carries TRBV20-1 and TRBJ2-5; 10 nucleotides agree with TRBD2. Germline loops: CDR1 DFQATT, CDR2 SNEGSKA (reference sequence). This CDR3 has 15 amino acids. J gave up 5 bases and V 3 bases, and 9 bases lay outside the gene matches. The CDR3 here is CSASGGLAGEETQYF. The CDR3 region has the DNA TGCAGTGCTAGTGGTGGGCTAGCGGGGGAGGAGACCCAGTACTTC.

This clonotype has a single count. The genes are TRBV18 and TRBJ2-3; TRBD1 matches 9 bases. After removal of 6 bases from V and 3 bases from J, the junction contained 7 bases not matched to a gene. Per germline, CDR1 KGHSH and CDR2 LQKENI. The CDR3 length is 15 residues. CDR3 in amino acids: CASSPRTGDTDTQYF. DNA for the CDR3: TGTGCCAGCTCTCCTCGGACAGGGGATACAGATACGCAGTATTTT.

Ten or more counts support this clonotype. The chain links TRBV2 to TRBJ2-1, with D perhaps matching TRBD2 (6 bases). Trimming shortened V by 5 bases and J by 9 bases, and 23 bases separated the two germline ends. The germline V gene has CDR1 SNHLY and CDR2 FYNNEI. The CDR3 is 16 residues long. The CDR3 loop reads CASSPRSGWGRGEQFF. In DNA form, the CDR3 reads TGTGCCAGCAGTCCCCGTAGCGGTTGGGGCCGGGGTGAGCAGTTCTTC.

This clonotype was counted many times. The chain has TRBV20-1 and TRBJ2-5; no clear D gene. CDR3 length equals 14 residues. Germline loops: CDR1 DFQATT, CDR2 SNEGSKA (reference sequence). V lost 0 bases and J lost 1, with 9 bases in between. CDR3 sequence reads: CSARDFQAQETQYF. In DNA, the CDR3 is TGCAGTGCTAGAGATTTTCAGGCCCAAGAGACCCAGTACTTC.

This clonotype was recorded many times. The chain is built from TRBV4-1 and TRBJ1-2, with 7 bases aligning to TRBD1. CDR1 is MGHRA, CDR2 YSYEKL, per germline. V lost 6 bases to trimming and J lost 2 bases; unmatched junction nucleotides: 3. The CDR3 contains 13 residues. CDR3: CASSGGQNYGYTF. The DNA of the CDR3 is TGCGCCAGCAGTGGGGGACAGAACTATGGCTACACCTTC.

The chain recombines TRBV6-6 with TRBJ1-1; D unclear. The CDR3 has 12 residues. V dropped 6 bases and J dropped 3 bases, with 8 bases sitting between them. The germline gives CDR1 MNHNY, CDR2 SVGAGI (reference sequence). The CDR3 spells CASSPWDTEAFF. In DNA, the CDR3 is TGTGCCAGCAGCCCCTGGGACACTGAAGCTTTCTTT.

The table lists this clonotype with many counts. V gene TRBV10-3 combines with J gene TRBJ1-1, with a weak D call TRBD1 (6 bases). Deletions cut 7 bases from V and 0 bases from J, with 15 bases between. CDR1 is ENHRY and CDR2 is SYGVKD in the germline V gene. This CDR3 has 15 residues. The CDR3, as DNA: TGTGCCATCAAACGGACAGCCTCAATGAACACTGAAGCTTTCTTT. It is translated as CAIKRTASMNTEAFF.

In this sample, this clonotype turned up many times. This chain uses TRBV29-1 with TRBJ2-7; 8 bases map to TRBD1. Unmatched junction bases numbered 8, after V lost 4 bases and J lost 6 bases. The CDR3 sequence is 13 residues long. Germline loops: CDR1 SQVTM, CDR2 ANQGSEA. Here the CDR3 DNA reads TGCAGCGTTGGGCAGGGGGCCAATAGCGAGCAGTACTTC. As protein: CSVGQGANSEQYF.

This clonotype came up a few times. The chain recombines TRBV7-3 with TRBJ1-6; D unclear. The CDR3 totals 13 residues. Germline CDR1 is SGHTA and CDR2 is FQGTGA. V was clipped by 8 bases and J by 5 bases, with 10 bases between them. The CDR3: CASARRDNSPLHF. CDR3 nucleotides: TGTGCCAGCGCCCGGAGGGATAATTCACCCCTCCACTTT.

This clonotype has a count of ten or more. The rearrangement joins TRBV30 to TRBJ2-7; perhaps D is TRBD1 or TRBD2 (6 bases each). Trimming took 0 bases from V and 5 from J, leaving 20 bases between them. Germline CDR1 is GTSNPN and CDR2 is SVGIG (reference sequence). This CDR3 region has 16 residues. CDR3 protein: CAWSVLIDRPGDEQYF. The CDR3, as DNA: TGTGCCTGGAGTGTACTGATCGACAGGCCGGGGGACGAGCAGTACTTC.

This chain uses TRBV5-1 with TRBJ2-1; D might be TRBD1 (6 bases). In germline, CDR1 is SGHRS, CDR2 YFSETQ. The CDR3 has 14 amino acids. The V and J ends lost 0 bases and 4 bases respectively, with 8 bases between them. Written as DNA, the CDR3 is TGCGCCAGCAGCTTGGGACAGGAGTACAATGAGCAGTTCTTC. Translation gives CASSLGQEYNEQFF.

This clonotype turned up a few times. The CDR3 nucleotides are TGTGCCAGCAGCTTAGCACAGGTGGCCCAGTACTTC. Amino acid sequence: CASSLAQVAQYF. The chain links TRBV21-1 to TRBJ2-5; the DNA was not compared with TRBD1, the D call given in the table. TRBV21-1 is noted as a pseudogene. The CDR3 has 12 residues.

This chain's CDR3 is CSVSGTGQFF. CDR3 DNA: TGCAGCGTTAGCGGGACAGGGCAGTTCTTC. The chain employs TRBV29-1 and TRBJ2-1; D is possibly TRBD1 (8 bases). The CDR3 is 10 amino acids. V lost 5 bases to trimming and J lost 12 bases, with 11 bases between them. Germline V gene lookup returns CDR1 SQVTM and CDR2 ANQGSEA.

This clonotype was recorded many times. This chain uses TRBV20-1 with TRBJ2-1, with TRBD2 identical over 11 bases. The germline CDR1 and CDR2 sequences are DFQATT and SNEGSKA (reference sequence). With 0 bases clipped from V and 5 bases from J, the junction kept 3 bases outside the gene matches. This CDR3 has 15 residues. CDR3 residues: CSARDRGLADNEQFF. As DNA, the CDR3 is TGCAGTGCTAGAGATCGGGGACTAGCGGACAATGAGCAGTTCTTC.

This clonotype showed up many times. The genes are TRBV11-1 and TRBJ2-4; TRBD1 matches at 7 bases. Germline CDR1 and CDR2: SGHAT and FQDESV (reference sequence). V shed 0 bases and J 5 bases; nucleotides not matched to a gene: 10. The CDR3 sequence is 17 residues long. In DNA, the CDR3 is TGTGCCAGCAGCTTAGCGTCGACAGGGACCTATCAAAACATTCAGTACTTC. Protein sequence: CASSLASTGTYQNIQYF.

This clonotype was seen many times. V and J are TRBV20-1 and TRBJ2-3; D is unresolved. Germline CDR1 is DFQATT and CDR2 is SNEGSKA (reference sequence). The CDR3 length is 14 residues. The V end was cut by 4 bases, the J end by 2 bases, with 13 bases between. Here the CDR3 DNA reads TGCAGTGCTATCCAACGGACCGCCACAGATACGCAGTATTTT. Its protein is CSAIQRTATDTQYF.

On this clonotype itself: A much more abundant neighbour one base away suggests this may be a read error. J is TRBJ1-2 and V is TRBV20-1; D call uncertain. CDR1 is DFQATT, CDR2 SNEGSKA, per germline (reference sequence). This CDR3 spans 14 amino acids. The CDR3 DNA sequence: TGCTGTGCTAGAGATTTTGGAAAAAGCTATGGCTACACCTTC. Residues: CCARDFGKSYGYTF.